This T cell receptor beta chain appears in the sequencing data of a study of T-cell memory formation after mild COVID-19. Whole-study context: Clustering of TCRs was largely donor specific. Study-wide points: Pre-infection memory contained some responding clones, which suggested that cross-reactive memory had joined. Clones which contracted sat mainly in CM and EM if CD4+, and in EMRA if CD8+.

TCRdb re-derived calls from the 5' RACE reads in MiXCR, one entry per CDR3 protein. The table includes around 300,000 distinct CDR3 sequences, roughly an eighth detected once. The CDR3 consists of 13 residues. With 7 bases removed from V and 6 bases from J, the gap between germline ends came to 15 bases. This clonotype was recorded a few times. The antigen is unknown. This TCR came from a young man who had mild COVID-19 (a few samples of this study predate the infection). Cell type and time point are not known. This sequence joins TRBV12-3 or TRBV12-4 and TRBJ1-1, with D maybe TRBD1 (5 bases). Input material: PBMCs or a T cell subset sorted from them (not recorded which). CDR3 residues: CASTLGGEPEAFF. DNA of the CDR3: TGTGCCAGCACCCTGGGGGGGGAACCTGAAGCTTTCTTT.